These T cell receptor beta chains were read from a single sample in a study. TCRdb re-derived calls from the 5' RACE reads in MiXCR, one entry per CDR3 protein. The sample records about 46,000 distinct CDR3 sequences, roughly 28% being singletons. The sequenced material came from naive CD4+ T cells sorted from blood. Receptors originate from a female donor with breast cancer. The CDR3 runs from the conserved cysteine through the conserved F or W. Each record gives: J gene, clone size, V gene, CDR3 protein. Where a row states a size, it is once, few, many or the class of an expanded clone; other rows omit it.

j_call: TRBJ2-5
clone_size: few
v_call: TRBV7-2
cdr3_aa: CASSTRQQETQYF

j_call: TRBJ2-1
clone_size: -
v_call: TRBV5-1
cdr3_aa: CASSSRGEREQFF

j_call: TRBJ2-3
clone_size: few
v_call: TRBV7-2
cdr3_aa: CASSSRLALDTQYF

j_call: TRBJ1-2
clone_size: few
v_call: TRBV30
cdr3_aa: CAWEVGQKQCTF

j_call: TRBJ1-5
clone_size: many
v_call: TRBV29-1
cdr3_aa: CSVALGGGRGQPQHF

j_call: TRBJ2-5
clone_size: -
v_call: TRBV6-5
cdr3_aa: CASSSSSGRPETQYF

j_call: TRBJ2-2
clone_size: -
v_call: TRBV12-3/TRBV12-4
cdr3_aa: CASSLSGQANTGELFF

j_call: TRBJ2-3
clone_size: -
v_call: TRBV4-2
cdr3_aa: CASSQEAAELDTQYF

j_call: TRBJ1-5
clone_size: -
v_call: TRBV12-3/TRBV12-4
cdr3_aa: CASRVSGQPQHF

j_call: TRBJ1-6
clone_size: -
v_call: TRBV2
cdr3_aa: CACTTGGYNSPLHF

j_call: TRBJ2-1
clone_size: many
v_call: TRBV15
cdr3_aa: CATSRDVAGGPGEYNEQFF

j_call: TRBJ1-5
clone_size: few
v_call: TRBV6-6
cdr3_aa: CASSQLGQDSNQPQHF

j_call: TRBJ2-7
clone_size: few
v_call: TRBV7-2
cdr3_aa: CASSWGRGEQYF

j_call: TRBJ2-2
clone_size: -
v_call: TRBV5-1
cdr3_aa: CASSMTGVGTGELFF

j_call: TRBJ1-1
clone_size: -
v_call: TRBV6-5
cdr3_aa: CASGSGGLTEAFF

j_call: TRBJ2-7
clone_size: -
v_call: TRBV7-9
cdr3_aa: CASSYQGGSEQYF

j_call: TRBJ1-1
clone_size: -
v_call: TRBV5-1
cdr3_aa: CASSLVGSGLTEAFF

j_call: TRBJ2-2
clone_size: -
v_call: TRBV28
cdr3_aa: CASTFVLGPGSCFF

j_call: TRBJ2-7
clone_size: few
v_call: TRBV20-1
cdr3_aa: CSAQGSFYEQYF

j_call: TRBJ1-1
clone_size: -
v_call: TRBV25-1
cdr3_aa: CASSRDRVMTEAFF

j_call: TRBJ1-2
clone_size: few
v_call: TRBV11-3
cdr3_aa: CASSLPPVSGDRDIYGYTF

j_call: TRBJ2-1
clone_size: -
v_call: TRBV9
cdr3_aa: CASRRISSYNEQFF

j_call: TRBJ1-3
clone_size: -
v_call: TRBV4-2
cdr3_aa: CASSQAGWAGGDTIYF

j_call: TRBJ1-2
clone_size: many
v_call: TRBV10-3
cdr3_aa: CAISESTVGTVKSGYTF

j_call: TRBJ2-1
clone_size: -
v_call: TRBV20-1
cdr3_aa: CSARQGITYNEQFF

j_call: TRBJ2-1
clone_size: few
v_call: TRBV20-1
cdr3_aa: CSATPLADTYNEQFF

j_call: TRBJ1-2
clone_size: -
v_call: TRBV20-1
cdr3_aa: CRASGQGGGYTF

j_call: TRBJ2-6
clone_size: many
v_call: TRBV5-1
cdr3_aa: CASSFAGGSGANVLTF

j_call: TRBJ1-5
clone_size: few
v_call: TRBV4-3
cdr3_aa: CASSQNQNQPQHF

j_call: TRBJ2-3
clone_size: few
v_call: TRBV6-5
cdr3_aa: CASRSRNPDTQYF

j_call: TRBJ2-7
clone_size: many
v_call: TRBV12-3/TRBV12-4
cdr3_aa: CASSTRTGLHEQYF

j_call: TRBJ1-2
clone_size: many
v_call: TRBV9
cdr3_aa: CASSVGRDNYGYTF

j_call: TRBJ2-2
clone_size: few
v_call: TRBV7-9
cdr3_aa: CASTRTGTTGELFF

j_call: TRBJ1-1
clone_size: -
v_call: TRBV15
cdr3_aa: CATSRDDAGGTEAFF

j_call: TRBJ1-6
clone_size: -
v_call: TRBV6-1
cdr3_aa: CASRAGTAYNSPLHF

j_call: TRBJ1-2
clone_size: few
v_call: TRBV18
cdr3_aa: CASSPRGTVQLDYGYTF

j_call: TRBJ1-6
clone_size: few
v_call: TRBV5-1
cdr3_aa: CASSLRRPNSPLHF

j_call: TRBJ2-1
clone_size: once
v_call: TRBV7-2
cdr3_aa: CASSLLGLARGNEQFF

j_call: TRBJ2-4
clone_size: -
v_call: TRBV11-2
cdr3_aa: CASGFRQGLLAKNIQYF

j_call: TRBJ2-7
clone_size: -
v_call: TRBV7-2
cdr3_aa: CASSVPGTVNEQYF

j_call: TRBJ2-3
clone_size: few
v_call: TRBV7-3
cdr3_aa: CASSLRGGASTDTQYF

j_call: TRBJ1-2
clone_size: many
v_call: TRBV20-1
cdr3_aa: CSAREGSKSYYGYTF

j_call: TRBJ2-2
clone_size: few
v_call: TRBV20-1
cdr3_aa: CSAKGPLSTGELFF

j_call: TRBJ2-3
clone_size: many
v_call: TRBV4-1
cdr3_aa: CASSPGQASTDTQYF